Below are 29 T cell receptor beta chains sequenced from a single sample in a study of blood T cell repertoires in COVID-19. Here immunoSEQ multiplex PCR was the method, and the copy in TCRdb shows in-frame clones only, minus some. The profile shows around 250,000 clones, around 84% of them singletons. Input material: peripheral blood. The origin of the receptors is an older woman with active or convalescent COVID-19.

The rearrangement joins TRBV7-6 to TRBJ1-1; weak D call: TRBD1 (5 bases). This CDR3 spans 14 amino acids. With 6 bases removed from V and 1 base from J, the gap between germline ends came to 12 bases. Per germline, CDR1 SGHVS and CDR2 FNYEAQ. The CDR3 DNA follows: TGTGCCAGCAGTCCGGACACCCGGAACACTGAAGCTTTCTTT. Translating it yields CASSPDTRNTEAFF.

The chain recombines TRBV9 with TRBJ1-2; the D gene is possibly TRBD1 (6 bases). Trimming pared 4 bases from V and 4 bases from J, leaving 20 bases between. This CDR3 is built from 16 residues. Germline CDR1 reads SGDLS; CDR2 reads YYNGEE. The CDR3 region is CASSFGTPRDGYGYTF. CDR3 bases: TGTGCCAGCAGCTTTGGGACACCGAGGGACGGCTATGGCTACACCTTC.

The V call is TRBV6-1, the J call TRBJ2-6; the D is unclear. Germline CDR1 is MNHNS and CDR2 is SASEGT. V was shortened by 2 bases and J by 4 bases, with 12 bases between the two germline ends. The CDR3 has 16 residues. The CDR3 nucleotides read TGTGCCAGCAGTGAAAGCCCAGACTCCGGGGCCAACGTCCTGACTTTC. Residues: CASSESPDSGANVLTF.

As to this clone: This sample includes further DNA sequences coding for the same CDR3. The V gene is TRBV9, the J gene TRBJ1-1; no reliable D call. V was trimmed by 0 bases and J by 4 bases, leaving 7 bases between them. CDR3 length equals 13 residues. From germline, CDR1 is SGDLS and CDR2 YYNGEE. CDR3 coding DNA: TGTGCCAGCAGCGTAGGAGGGAGCACTGAAGCTTTCTTT. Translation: CASSVGGSTEAFF.

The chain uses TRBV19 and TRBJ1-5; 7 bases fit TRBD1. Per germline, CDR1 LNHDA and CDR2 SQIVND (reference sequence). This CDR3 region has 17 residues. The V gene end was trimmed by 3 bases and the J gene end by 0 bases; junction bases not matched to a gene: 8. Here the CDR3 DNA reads TGTGCCAGTAGTATTGGGACAGCCTTTTATAGCAATCAGCCCCAGCATTTT. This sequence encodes CASSIGTAFYSNQPQHF.

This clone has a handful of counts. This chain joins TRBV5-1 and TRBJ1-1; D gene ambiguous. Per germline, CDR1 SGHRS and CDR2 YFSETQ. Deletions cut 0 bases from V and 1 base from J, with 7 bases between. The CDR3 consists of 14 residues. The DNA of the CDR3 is TGCGCCAGCAGCTTGGTTGGAGAGAACACTGAAGCTTTCTTT. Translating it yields CASSLVGENTEAFF.

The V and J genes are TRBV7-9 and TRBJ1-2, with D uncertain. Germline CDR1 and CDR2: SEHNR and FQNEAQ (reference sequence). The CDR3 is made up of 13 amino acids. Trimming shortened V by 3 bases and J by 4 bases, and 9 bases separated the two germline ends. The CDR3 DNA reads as TGTGCCAGCAGCTTGGGCAGATTCTATGGCTACACCTTC. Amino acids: CASSLGRFYGYTF.

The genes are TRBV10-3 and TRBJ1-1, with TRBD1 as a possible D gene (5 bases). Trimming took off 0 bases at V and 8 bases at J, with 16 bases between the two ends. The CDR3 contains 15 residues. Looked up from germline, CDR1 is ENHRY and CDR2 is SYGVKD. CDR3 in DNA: TGTGCCATCAGTGAGTCTAACAGGCCATCGGAAGAAGCTTTCTTT. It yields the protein CAISESNRPSEEAFF.

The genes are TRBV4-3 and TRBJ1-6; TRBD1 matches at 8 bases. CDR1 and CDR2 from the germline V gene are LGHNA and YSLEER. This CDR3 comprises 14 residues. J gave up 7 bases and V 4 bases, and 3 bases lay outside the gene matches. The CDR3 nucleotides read TGCGCCAGCAGCCCGGGACAGGAGAATTCACCCCTCCACTTT. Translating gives CASSPGQENSPLHF.

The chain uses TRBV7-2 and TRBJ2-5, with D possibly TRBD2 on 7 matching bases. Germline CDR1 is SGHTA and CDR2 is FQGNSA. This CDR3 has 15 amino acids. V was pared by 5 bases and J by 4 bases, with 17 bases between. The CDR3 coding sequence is TGTGCCAGCAGCCTAAACCCAGGGGAGGGAGAGACCCAGTACTTC. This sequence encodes CASSLNPGEGETQYF.

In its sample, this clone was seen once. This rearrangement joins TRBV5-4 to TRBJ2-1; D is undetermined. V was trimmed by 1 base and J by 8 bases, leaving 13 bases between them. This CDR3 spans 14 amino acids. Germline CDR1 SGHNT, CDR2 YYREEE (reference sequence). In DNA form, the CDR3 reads TGTGCCAGCAGCTTGAAGGCACAGTCCGATGAGCAGTTCTTC. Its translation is CASSLKAQSDEQFF.

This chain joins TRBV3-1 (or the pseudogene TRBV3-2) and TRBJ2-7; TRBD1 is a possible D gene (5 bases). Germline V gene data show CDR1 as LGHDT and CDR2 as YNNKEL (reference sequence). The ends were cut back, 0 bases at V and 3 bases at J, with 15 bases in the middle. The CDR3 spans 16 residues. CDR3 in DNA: TGTGCCAGCAGCCAAGAGCGACAGAGGCTCCTCTACGAGCAGTACTTC. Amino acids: CASSQERQRLLYEQYF.

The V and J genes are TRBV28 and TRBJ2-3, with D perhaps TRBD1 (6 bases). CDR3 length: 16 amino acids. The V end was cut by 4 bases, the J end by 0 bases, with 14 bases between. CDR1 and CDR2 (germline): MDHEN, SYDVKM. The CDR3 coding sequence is TGTGCCAGCAGTTCAACAGGGAGACCGAGCACAGATACGCAGTATTTT. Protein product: CASSSTGRPSTDTQYF.

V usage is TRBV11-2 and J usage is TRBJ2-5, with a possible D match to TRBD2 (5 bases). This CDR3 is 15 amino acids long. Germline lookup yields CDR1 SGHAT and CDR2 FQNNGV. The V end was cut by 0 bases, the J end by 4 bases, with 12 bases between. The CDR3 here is CASSLDRRPPETQYF. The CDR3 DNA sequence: TGTGCCAGCAGCTTAGACCGGAGGCCACCAGAGACCCAGTACTTC.

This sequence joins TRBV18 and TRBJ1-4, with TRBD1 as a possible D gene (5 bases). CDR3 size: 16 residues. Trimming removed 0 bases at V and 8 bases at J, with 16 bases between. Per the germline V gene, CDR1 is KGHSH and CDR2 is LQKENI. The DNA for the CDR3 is TGTGCCAGCTCACCACCGGGTACAGGCCCGAAGGAAAAACTGTTTTTT. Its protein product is CASSPPGTGPKEKLFF.

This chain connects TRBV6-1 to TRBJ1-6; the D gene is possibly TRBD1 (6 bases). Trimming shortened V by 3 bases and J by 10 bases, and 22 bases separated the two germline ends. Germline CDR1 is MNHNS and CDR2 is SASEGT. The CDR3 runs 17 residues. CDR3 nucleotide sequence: TGTGCCAGCAGTGAGCGGCGGACAGACCCCTACCAGTCACCCCTCCACTTT. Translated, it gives CASSERRTDPYQSPLHF.

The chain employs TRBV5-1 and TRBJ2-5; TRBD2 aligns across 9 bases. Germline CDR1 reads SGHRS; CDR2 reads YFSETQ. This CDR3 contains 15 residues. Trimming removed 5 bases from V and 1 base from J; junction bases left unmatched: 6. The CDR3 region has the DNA TGCGCCAGCAGGGAGACTAGCGGCTTCCAAGAGACCCAGTACTTC. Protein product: CASRETSGFQETQYF.

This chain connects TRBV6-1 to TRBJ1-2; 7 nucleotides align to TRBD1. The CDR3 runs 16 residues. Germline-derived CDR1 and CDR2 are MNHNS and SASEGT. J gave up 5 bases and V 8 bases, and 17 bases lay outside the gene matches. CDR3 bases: TGTGCCAGCGGTCAAGGGGGCAGAGCCCTAAGTTATGGCTACACCTTC. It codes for CASGQGGRALSYGYTF.

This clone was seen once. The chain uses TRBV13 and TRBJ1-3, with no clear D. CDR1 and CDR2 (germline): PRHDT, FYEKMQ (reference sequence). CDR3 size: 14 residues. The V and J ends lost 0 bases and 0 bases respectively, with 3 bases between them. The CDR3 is CASSLGSSGNTIYF. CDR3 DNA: TGTGCCAGCAGCTTAGGCTCCTCTGGAAACACCATATATTTT.

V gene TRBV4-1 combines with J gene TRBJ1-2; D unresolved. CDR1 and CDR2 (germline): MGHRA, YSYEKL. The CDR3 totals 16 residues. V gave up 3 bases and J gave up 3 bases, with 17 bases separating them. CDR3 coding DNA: TGCGCCAGCAGCCACCAATTTGGCCGGCAGGACTATGGCTACACCTTC. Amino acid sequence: CASSHQFGRQDYGYTF.

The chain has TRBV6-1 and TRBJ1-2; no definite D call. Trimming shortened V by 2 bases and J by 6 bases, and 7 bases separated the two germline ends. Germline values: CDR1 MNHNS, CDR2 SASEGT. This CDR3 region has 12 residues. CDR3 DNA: TGTGCCAGCAGTGAACGTGGGCATGGCTACACCTTC. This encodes CASSERGHGYTF.

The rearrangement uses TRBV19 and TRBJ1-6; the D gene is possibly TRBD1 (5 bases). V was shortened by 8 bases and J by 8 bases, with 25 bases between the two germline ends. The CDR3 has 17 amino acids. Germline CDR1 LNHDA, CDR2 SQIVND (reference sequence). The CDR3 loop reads CASLRHHESGTYSPLHF. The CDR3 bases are TGTGCCAGTCTTAGGCATCACGAGTCGGGGACTTATTCACCCCTCCACTTT.

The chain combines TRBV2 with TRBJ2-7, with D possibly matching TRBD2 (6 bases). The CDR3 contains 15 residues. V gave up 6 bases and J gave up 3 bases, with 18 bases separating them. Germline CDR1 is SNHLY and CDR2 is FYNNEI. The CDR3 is CASRASAGPLYEQYF. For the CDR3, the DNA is TGTGCCAGCAGAGCTAGCGCCGGGCCTCTCTACGAGCAGTACTTC.

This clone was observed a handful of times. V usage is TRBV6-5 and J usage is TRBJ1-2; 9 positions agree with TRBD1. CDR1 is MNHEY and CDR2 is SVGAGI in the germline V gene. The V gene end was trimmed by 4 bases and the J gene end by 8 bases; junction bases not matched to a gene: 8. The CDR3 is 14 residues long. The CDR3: CASSSDRGRSGYTF. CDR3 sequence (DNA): TGTGCCAGCAGTTCAGACAGGGGGAGGAGCGGCTACACCTTC.

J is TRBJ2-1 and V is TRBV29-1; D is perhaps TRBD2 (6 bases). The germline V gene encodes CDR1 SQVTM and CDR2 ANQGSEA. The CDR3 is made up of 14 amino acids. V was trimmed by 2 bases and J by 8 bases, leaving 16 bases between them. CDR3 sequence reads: CSVERDNGGYEQFF. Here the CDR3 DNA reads TGCAGCGTTGAAAGGGATAATGGGGGGTATGAGCAGTTCTTC.

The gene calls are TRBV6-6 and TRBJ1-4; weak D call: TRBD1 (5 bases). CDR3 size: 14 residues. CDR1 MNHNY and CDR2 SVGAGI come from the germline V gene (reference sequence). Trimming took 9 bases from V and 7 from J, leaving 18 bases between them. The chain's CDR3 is CARRARGQIEKLFF. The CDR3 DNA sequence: TGTGCCAGAAGAGCTAGGGGTCAAATTGAAAAACTGTTTTTT.

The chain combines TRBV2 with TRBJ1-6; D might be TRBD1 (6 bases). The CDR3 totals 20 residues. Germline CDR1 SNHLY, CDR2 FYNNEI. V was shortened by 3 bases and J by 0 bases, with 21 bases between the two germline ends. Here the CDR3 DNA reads TGTGCCAGCAGTGAGGGGGCCTTATCACCCTTCCTCTCCTATAATTCACCCCTCCACTTT. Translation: CASSEGALSPFLSYNSPLHF.

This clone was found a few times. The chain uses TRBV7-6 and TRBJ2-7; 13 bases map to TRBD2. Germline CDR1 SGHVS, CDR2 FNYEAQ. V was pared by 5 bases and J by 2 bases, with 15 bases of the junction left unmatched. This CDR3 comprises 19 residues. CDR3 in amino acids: CASSLSAGLAGRNTYEQYF. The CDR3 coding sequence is TGTGCCAGCAGCCTATCTGCGGGACTAGCGGGGCGGAATACCTACGAGCAGTACTTC.

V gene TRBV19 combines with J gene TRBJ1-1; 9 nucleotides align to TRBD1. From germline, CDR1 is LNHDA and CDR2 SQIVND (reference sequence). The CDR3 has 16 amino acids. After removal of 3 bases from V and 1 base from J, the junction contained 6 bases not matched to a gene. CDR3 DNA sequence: TGTGCCAGTAGTATTACAGGGGGCGCGGGGAACACTGAAGCTTTCTTT. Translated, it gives CASSITGGAGNTEAFF.